One and the same sample provided the 27 T cell receptor beta chains below, sequenced in a study of T cell repertoires in cytomegalovirus infection. These receptors' antigens are unknown. One entry per CDR3 protein results from TCRdb running MiXCR on the reads. This repertoire shows 450,000 to 650,000 distinct CDR3 sequences, about 39% found once; its top ten account for around 48%. Sequenced here: cultured PBMCs, sampled from culture after CMV antigen stimulation. These receptors were collected from a human donor in good health (CMV status not recorded). Some clones in this sample may be carry-over from other donors' samples.

This clonotype has more than one count but fewer than ten. The chain carries TRBV4-1 and TRBJ2-2; 11 bases align to TRBD1. The CDR3 runs 15 residues. The ends lost 6 bases at V and 6 bases at J; junction bases unmatched: 6. Germline V gene lookup returns CDR1 MGHRA and CDR2 YSYEKL. CDR3 DNA sequence: TGCGCCAGCAGGCAACCGGGACAGGGGGCCGGGGAGCTGTTTTTT. Its translation is CASRQPGQGAGELFF.

The J gene is TRBJ2-7, the V gene TRBV12-5; D is ambiguous. The germline V gene has CDR1 LGHNT and CDR2 FRNRAP. The CDR3 covers 15 residues. Deletions cut 2 bases from V and 3 bases from J, with 14 bases between. The CDR3 nucleotides are TGTGCTAGTGGTTTGTTTGGAACAGAATACTACGAGCAGTACTTC. As protein: CASGLFGTEYYEQYF.

The V call is TRBV12-3 or TRBV12-4, the J call TRBJ2-3, with D uncertain. The CDR3 spans 13 residues. V lost 6 bases and J 6 bases, leaving 13 bases between the germline ends. CDR3 amino acids: CASSSQSMDTQYF. CDR3 nucleotide sequence: TGTGCCAGCAGCTCTCAATCCATGGATACGCAGTATTTT.

This clonotype was counted a few times. The CDR3 spells CASSEQPQGDEKLFF. In DNA form, the CDR3 reads TGTGCCAGCAGTGAACAGCCCCAGGGGGATGAAAAACTGTTTTTT. The chain couples TRBV6-1 to TRBJ1-4; 7 bases match TRBD1. The V segment lost 2 bases and the J segment 6 bases; nucleotides outside the gene matches: 6. Per germline, CDR1 MNHNS and CDR2 SASEGT. CDR3 length: 15 residues.

This chain links TRBV9 with TRBJ2-5, with 7 bases matching TRBD1. CDR3 length: 14 residues. The V segment lost 4 bases and the J segment 5 bases; nucleotides outside the gene matches: 8. The germline V gene has CDR1 SGDLS and CDR2 YYNGEE. Here the CDR3 reads CASSRGGSYETQYF. CDR3 DNA: TGTGCCAGCAGCCGAGGGGGCAGTTATGAGACCCAGTACTTC. Drawing the rest from reference TRBV9 and TRBJ2-5, the complete variable domain is DSGVTQTPKHLITATGQRVTLRCSPRSGDLSVYWYQQSLDQGLQFLIQYYNGEERAKGNILERFSAQQFPDLHSELNLSSLELGDSALYFCASSRGGSYETQYFGPGTRLLVL.

The chain couples TRBV7-9 to TRBJ2-7; TRBD2 matches 10 bases. From germline, CDR1 is SEHNR and CDR2 FQNEAQ (reference sequence). V was clipped by 5 bases and J by 3 bases; unmatched bases: 7. The length of the CDR3 is 15 residues. The CDR3, as DNA: TGTGCCAGCAGCCTAACCCCTAGCGGGAGCTACGAGCAGTACTTC. It yields the protein CASSLTPSGSYEQYF.

This clonotype was seen repeatedly, ten times or more. The chain joins TRBV12-3 or TRBV12-4 to TRBJ2-7; weak D call: TRBD2 (5 bases). Deletions cut 2 bases from V and 7 bases from J, with 18 bases between. This CDR3 is 15 amino acids long. CDR3 DNA: TGTGCCAGCAGTTTAACGAGCGCCCTCTCGGGGGAGCAGTACTTC. As protein: CASSLTSALSGEQYF.

In DNA form, the CDR3 reads TGTGCCAGCAGCTTCAGAGGGGTAGCTAGCGGATCTAAAGAGACCCAGTACTTC. As protein: CASSFRGVASGSKETQYF. This chain uses TRBV11-2 with TRBJ2-5, with 7 bases aligning to TRBD2. The CDR3 has 18 residues. V trimming: 3 bases; J trimming: 3 bases; junction bases outside the gene matches: 16. Germline CDR1 is SGHAT and CDR2 is FQNNGV.

V is TRBV6-2 or TRBV6-3 and J is TRBJ1-2, with 8 bases that match TRBD1. Germline V gives CDR1 MNHEY, CDR2 SVGEGT. With V trimmed by 5 bases and J by 3 bases, 5 bases remained unmatched. This CDR3 spans 14 amino acids. Written as DNA, the CDR3 is TGTGCCAGCAGTGGACAGGGTCTGCACTATGGCTACACCTTC. It yields the protein CASSGQGLHYGYTF.

This clonotype was seen only a few times. The chain employs TRBV12-3 or TRBV12-4 and TRBJ1-2, with D uncertain. Trimming removed 6 bases from V and 3 bases from J, with 14 bases in between. The CDR3 consists of 14 residues. The CDR3, as DNA: TGTGCCAGCAGCAACCCGCGGCGGTACTATGGCTACACCTTC. It codes for CASSNPRRYYGYTF.

J is TRBJ2-7 and V is TRBV5-4, with D possibly matching TRBD1 (5 bases). The CDR3 spans 15 residues. Germline V lookup: CDR1 SGHNT, CDR2 YYREEE (reference sequence). V lost 4 bases and J lost 3, with 17 bases in between. The CDR3 region is CASSPVPGRDYEQYF. CDR3 coding DNA: TGTGCCAGCAGCCCGGTTCCGGGCAGGGACTACGAGCAGTACTTC.

The chain recombines TRBV6-2 or TRBV6-3 with TRBJ2-5; D is ambiguous. CDR3 length: 14 residues. The V gene lost 2 bases and the J gene lost 2 bases, with 9 bases spanning the gap. Germline V CDR1 and CDR2: MNHEY, SVGEGT. This chain's CDR3 is CASSYRHSQETQYF. CDR3 nucleotide sequence: TGTGCCAGCAGTTACAGGCACTCACAAGAGACCCAGTACTTC.

For this clonotype: Relative to the germline gene, one junction end is altered; a read error may explain this. The chain is built from TRBV19 and TRBJ2-7, with 7 bases matching TRBD1. CDR3 size: 16 residues. Germline CDR1 LNHDA, CDR2 SQIVND (reference sequence). The CDR3 here is CASSPSLARQGHEPYF. CDR3 nucleotides: TGTGCCAGTAGTCCCTCGCTTGCCCGACAGGGCCACGAGCCGTACTTC.

This clonotype was seen more than once but under ten times. The rearrangement uses TRBV19 and TRBJ1-5, with D possibly matching TRBD1 (6 bases). This CDR3 has 15 amino acids. CDR1 and CDR2 from the germline V gene are LNHDA and SQIVND (reference sequence). Trimming shortened V by 5 bases and J by 0 bases, and 11 bases separated the two germline ends. CDR3 nucleotides: TGTGCCAGTAGTGTAGCCAGGGGTAGCAATCAGCCCCAGCATTTT. This translates into CASSVARGSNQPQHF.

The rearrangement links TRBV6-6 to TRBJ1-4; D gene ambiguous. This CDR3 has 14 residues. The V gene's germline CDR1 is MNHNY and CDR2 SVGAGI (reference sequence). V shed 2 bases and J shed 3 bases, with 7 bases lying between them. The CDR3 nucleotides are TGTGCCAGCAGTTACGGGAGTGCTAATGAAAAACTGTTTTTT. Translated, it gives CASSYGSANEKLFF.

V is TRBV12-3 or TRBV12-4 and J is TRBJ2-3; D may correspond to TRBD1 or TRBD2 (7 bases each). V lost 8 bases to trimming and J lost 0 bases, with 12 bases between them. This CDR3 has 14 residues. The CDR3 here is CASGGGQSTDTQYF. CDR3 sequence (DNA): TGTGCCAGCGGGGGGGGACAGAGCACAGATACGCAGTATTTT.

The chain has TRBV20-1 and TRBJ2-3, with a weak D call TRBD2 (6 bases). This CDR3 region has 16 residues. The V and J ends lost 3 bases and 2 bases respectively, with 18 bases between them. Germline-derived CDR1 and CDR2 are DFQATT and SNEGSKA (reference sequence). The CDR3 region is CSASLPEGLTTDTQYF. CDR3 DNA sequence: TGCAGTGCTAGCCTTCCCGAGGGACTTACCACAGATACGCAGTATTTT.

This clonotype has more than one count but fewer than ten. J is TRBJ2-5 and V is TRBV5-6; D could derive from TRBD1 or TRBD2 (5 bases each). In germline, CDR1 is SGHDT, CDR2 YYEEEE. Trimming removed 4 bases from V and 0 bases from J, with 13 bases in between. The CDR3 length is 15 residues. Written as DNA, the CDR3 is TGTGCCAGCAGCCCCGGGGCCTCCCACCAAGAGACCCAGTACTTC. Translating gives CASSPGASHQETQYF. Filled out from reference TRBV5-6 and TRBJ2-5, the complete variable domain reads DAGVTQSPTHLIKTRGQQVTLRCSPKSGHDTVSWYQQALGQGPQFIFQYYEEEERQRGNFPDRFSGHQFPNYSSELNVNALLLGDSALYLCASSPGASHQETQYFGPGTRLLVL.

The gene calls are TRBV20-1 and TRBJ2-7; the D gene is possibly TRBD2 (5 bases). The germline V gene encodes CDR1 DFQATT and CDR2 SNEGSKA (reference sequence). V was pared by 3 bases and J by 2 bases, with 8 bases between. CDR3 length: 12 residues. DNA of the CDR3: TGCAGTGCTAGCGCCGGGGCCTACGAGCAGTACTTC. This codes for CSASAGAYEQYF.

V gene TRBV18 combines with J gene TRBJ2-7; D remains ambiguous. Germline V lookup: CDR1 KGHSH, CDR2 LQKENI. This CDR3 is 14 amino acids long. Trimming took off 0 bases at V and 2 bases at J, with 8 bases between the two ends. CDR3 nucleotides: TGTGCCAGCTCACCACCAGGCAGACCCTACGAGCAGTACTTC. This codes for CASSPPGRPYEQYF.

The V and J genes are TRBV6-1 and TRBJ1-2; no definite D call. Trimming stripped 8 bases from V and 4 bases from J, with 14 bases between. From germline, CDR1 is MNHNS and CDR2 SASEGT. The CDR3 covers 13 residues. The CDR3 here is CASVDGPGYGYTF. The CDR3 DNA sequence: TGTGCCAGCGTCGACGGACCGGGCTATGGCTACACCTTC.

The J gene is TRBJ1-1, the V gene TRBV6-5, with D hard to call. CDR1 is MNHEY, CDR2 SVGAGI, per germline. The CDR3 spans 14 residues. The V and J ends lost 3 bases and 6 bases respectively, with 14 bases between them. The CDR3: CASSYSASAAEAFF. The CDR3 nucleotides are TGTGCCAGCAGTTATAGTGCATCCGCCGCTGAAGCTTTCTTT.

This sequence joins TRBV2 and TRBJ2-3, with D unclear. The V end lost 3 bases, the J end lost 6 bases, and 10 bases lay between the germline ends. Germline V lookup: CDR1 SNHLY, CDR2 FYNNEI. This CDR3 is 13 amino acids long. In nucleotides, the CDR3 is TGTGCCAGCAGTGAGCGGAAGTCGGATACGCAGTATTTT. It yields the protein CASSERKSDTQYF.

The J gene is TRBJ2-1, the V gene TRBV5-4; no definite D call. Trimming cost V 4 bases and J 3 bases, with 8 bases left between them. Germline lookup yields CDR1 SGHNT and CDR2 YYREEE (reference sequence). There are 13 residues in the CDR3. DNA of the CDR3: TGTGCCAGCAGCCAAAATGACTACAATGAGCAGTTCTTC. It specifies CASSQNDYNEQFF.

This clonotype has more than one count but fewer than ten. The J gene is TRBJ2-6, the V gene TRBV4-2, with TRBD1 matching 11 bases. The J segment lost 0 bases and the V segment lost 2 bases, leaving 3 bases of the junction unmatched. CDR3 size: 18 residues. Per the germline V gene, CDR1 is LGHNA and CDR2 is YNFKEQ. The CDR3 here is CASSQWTGGRSGANVLTF. CDR3 sequence (DNA): TGTGCCAGCAGCCAATGGACAGGGGGCCGCTCTGGGGCCAACGTCCTGACTTTC.

This clonotype has only a few counts. The chain joins TRBV7-2 to TRBJ1-6; D gene uncertain. Germline V gene data show CDR1 as SGHTA and CDR2 as FQGNSA. CDR3 length: 16 amino acids. Trimming cost V 4 bases and J 0 bases, with 10 bases left between them. Here the CDR3 DNA reads TGTGCCAGCAGCTCCGACGGAAGCTCCTATAATTCACCCCTCCACTTT. It encodes CASSSDGSSYNSPLHF.

This clonotype showed up just once. The J gene is TRBJ2-3, the V gene TRBV12-5, with a possible D match to TRBD1 (6 bases). This CDR3 has 18 amino acids. The V gene's germline CDR1 is LGHNT and CDR2 FRNRAP. V lost 0 bases, J lost 0 bases, and 16 bases lay in between. CDR3 sequence: CASGLVPDGRGSTDTQYF. The CDR3 nucleotides read TGTGCTAGTGGTTTGGTACCGGATGGCAGGGGTAGCACAGATACGCAGTATTTT.